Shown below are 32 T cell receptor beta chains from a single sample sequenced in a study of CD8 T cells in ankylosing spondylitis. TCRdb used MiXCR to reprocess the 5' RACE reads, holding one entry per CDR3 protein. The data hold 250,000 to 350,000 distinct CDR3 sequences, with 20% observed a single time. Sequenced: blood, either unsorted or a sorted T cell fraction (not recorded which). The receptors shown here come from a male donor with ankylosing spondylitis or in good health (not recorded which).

The CDR3 spells CSASRGIAKNIQYF. The CDR3 DNA is TGCAGTGCTAGCAGGGGAATAGCCAAAAACATTCAGTACTTC. This chain connects TRBV20-1 to TRBJ2-4; tentative D call: TRBD1 (6 bases). The CDR3 runs to 14 residues. Germline values: CDR1 DFQATT, CDR2 SNEGSKA (reference sequence). V dropped 3 bases and J dropped 0 bases, with 9 bases sitting between them.

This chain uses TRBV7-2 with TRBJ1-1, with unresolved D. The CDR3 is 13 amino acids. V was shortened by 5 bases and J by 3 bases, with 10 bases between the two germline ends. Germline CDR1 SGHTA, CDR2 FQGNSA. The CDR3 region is CASSIDFYTEAFF. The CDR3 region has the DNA TGTGCCAGCAGCATCGATTTCTACACTGAAGCTTTCTTT.

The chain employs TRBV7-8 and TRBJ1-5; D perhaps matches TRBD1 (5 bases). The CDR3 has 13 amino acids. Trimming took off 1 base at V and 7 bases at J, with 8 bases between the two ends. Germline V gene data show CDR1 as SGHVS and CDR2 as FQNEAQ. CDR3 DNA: TGTGCCAGCAGCTTAGAGGGGATCCAGCCCCAGCATTTT. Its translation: CASSLEGIQPQHF.

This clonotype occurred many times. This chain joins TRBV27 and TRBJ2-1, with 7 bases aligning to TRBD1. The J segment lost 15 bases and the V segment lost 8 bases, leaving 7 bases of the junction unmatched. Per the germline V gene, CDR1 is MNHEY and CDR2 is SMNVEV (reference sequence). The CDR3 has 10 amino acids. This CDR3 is CASGRDSGFF. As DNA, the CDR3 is TGTGCCAGCGGCCGGGACAGCGGGTTCTTC.

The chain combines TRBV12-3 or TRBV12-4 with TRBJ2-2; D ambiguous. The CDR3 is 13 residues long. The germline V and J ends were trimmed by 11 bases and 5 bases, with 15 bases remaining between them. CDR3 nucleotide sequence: TGTGCCTCCGCACACAGATGGACCGGGGAGCTGTTTTTT. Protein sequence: CASAHRWTGELFF.

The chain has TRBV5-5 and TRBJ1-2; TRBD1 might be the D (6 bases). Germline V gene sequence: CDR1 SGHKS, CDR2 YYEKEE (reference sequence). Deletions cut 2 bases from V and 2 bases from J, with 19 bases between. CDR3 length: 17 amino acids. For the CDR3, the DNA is TGTGCCAGCAGCTTCTCTTGGACAGCCGGGGGGAACTATGGCTACACCTTC. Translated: CASSFSWTAGGNYGYTF.

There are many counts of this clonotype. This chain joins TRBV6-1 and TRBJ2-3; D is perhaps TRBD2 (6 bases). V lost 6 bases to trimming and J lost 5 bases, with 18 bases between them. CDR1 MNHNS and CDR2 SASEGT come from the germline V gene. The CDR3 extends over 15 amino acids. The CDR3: CASRMTSSGGDTQYF. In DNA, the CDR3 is TGTGCCAGCAGGATGACTAGTTCCGGGGGAGATACGCAGTATTTT.

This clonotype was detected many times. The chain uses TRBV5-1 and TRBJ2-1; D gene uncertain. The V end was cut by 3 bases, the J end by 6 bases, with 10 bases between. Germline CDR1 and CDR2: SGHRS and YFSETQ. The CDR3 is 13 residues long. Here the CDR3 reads CASSSWVSNEQFF. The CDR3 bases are TGCGCCAGCAGCTCCTGGGTAAGCAATGAGCAGTTCTTC.

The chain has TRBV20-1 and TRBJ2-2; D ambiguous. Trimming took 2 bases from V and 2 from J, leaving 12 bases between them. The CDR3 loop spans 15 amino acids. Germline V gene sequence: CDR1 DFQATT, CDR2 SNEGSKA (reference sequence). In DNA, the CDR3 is TGCAGTGCTAGACCCCCCGCGGTTAACACCGGGGAGCTGTTTTTT. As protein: CSARPPAVNTGELFF.

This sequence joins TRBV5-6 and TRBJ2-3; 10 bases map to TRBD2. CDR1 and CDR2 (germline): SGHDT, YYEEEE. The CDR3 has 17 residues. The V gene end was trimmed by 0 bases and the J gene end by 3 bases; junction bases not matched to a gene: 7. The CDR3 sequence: CASSLGASGGVTDTQYF. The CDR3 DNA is TGTGCCAGCAGCTTGGGGGCTAGCGGGGGAGTTACAGATACGCAGTATTTT.

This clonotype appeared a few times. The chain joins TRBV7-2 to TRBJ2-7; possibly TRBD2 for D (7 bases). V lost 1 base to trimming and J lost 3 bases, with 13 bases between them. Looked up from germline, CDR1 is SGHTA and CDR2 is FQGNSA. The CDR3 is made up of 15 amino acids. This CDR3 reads CASSLGGGRGYEQYV. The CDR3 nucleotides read TGTGCCAGCAGCTTAGGGGGGGGGCGCGGCTACGAGCAGTACGTC.

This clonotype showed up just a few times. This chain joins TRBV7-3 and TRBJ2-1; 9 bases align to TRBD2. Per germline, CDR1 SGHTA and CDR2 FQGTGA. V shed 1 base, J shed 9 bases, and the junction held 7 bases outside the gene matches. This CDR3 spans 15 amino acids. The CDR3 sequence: CASSLNAGGRSEQFF. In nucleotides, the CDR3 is TGTGCCAGCAGCTTAAATGCGGGGGGGCGGAGTGAGCAGTTCTTC.

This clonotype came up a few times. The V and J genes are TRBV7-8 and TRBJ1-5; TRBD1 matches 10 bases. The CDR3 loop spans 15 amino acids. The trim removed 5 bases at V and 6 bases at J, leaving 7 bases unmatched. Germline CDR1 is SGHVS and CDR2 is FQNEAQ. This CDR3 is CASSPRQGARQPQHF. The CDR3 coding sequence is TGTGCCAGCAGCCCAAGACAGGGGGCGCGTCAGCCCCAGCATTTT.

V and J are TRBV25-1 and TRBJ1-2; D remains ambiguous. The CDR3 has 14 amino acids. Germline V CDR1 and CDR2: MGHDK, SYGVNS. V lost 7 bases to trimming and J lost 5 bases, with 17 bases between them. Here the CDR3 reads CASNGPGSGYGYTF. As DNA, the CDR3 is TGTGCCAGCAATGGGCCGGGGAGCGGGTATGGCTACACCTTC.

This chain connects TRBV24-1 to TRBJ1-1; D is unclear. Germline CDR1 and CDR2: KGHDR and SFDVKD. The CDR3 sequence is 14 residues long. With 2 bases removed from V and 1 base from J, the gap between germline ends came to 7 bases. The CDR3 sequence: CATSDSVGNTEAFF. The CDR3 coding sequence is TGTGCCACCAGTGATTCCGTCGGGAACACTGAAGCTTTCTTT.

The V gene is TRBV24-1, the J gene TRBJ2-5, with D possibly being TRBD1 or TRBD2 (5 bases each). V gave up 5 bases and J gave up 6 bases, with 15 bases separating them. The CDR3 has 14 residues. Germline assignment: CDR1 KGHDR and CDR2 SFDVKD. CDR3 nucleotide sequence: TGTGCCACCAGTGGGGGGTGGCAGGGAAAGACCCAGTACTTC. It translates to CATSGGWQGKTQYF.

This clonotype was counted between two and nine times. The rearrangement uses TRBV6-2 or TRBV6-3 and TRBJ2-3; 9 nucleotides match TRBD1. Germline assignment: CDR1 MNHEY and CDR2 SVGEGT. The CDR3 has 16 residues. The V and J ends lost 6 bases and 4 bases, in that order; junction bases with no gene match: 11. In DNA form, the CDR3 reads TGTGCCAGCAGCTACCGGGACAGGGTTCCGGCAGATACGCAGTATTTT. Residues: CASSYRDRVPADTQYF.

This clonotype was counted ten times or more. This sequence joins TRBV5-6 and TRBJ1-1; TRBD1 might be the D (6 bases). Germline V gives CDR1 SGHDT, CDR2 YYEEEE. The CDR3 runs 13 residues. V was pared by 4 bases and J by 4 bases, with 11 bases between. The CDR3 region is CASSPNRVTEAFF. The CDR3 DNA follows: TGTGCCAGCAGCCCTAACAGGGTCACTGAAGCTTTCTTT.

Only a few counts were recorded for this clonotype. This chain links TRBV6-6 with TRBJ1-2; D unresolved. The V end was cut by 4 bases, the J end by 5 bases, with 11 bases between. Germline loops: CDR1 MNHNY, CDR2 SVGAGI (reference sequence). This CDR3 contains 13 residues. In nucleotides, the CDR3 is TGTGCCAGCAGTTCCGGGCCTGAATATGGCTACACCTTC. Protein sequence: CASSSGPEYGYTF.

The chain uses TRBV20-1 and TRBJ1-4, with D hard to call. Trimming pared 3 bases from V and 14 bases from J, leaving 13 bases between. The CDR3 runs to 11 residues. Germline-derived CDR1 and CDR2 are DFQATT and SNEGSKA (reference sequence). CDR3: CSASIVGGLFF. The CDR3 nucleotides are TGCAGTGCTAGTATAGTAGGAGGGCTGTTTTTT.

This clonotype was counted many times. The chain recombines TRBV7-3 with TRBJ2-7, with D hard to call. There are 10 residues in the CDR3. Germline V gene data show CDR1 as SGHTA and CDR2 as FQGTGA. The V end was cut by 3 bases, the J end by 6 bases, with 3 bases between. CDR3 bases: TGTGCCAGCAGCTTCGCCGAGCAGTACGTC. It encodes CASSFAEQYV.

Here the CDR3 reads CASSRGLGGYNEQFF. DNA for the CDR3: TGTGCCAGCAGCCGGGGACTAGGGGGCTACAATGAGCAGTTCTTC. V and J are TRBV5-4 and TRBJ2-1; 8 nucleotides agree with TRBD2. The CDR3 runs 15 residues. Per the germline V gene, CDR1 is SGHNT and CDR2 is YYREEE (reference sequence). Trimming took 4 bases from V and 3 from J; bases not matched to a gene: 6.

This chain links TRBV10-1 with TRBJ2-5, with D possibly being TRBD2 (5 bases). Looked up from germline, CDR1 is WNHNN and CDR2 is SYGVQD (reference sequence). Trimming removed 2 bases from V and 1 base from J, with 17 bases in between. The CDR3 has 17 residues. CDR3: CASSEAAGVRGQETQYF. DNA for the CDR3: TGCGCCAGCAGTGAGGCCGCTGGGGTTCGGGGCCAAGAGACCCAGTACTTC.

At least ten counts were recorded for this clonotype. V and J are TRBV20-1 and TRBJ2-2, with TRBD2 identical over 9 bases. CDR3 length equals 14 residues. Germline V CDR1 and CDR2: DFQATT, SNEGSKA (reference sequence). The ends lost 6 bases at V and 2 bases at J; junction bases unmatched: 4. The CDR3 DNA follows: TGCAGTGCCAGACTAGCGGCCAACACCGGGGAGCTGTTTTTT. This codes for CSARLAANTGELFF.

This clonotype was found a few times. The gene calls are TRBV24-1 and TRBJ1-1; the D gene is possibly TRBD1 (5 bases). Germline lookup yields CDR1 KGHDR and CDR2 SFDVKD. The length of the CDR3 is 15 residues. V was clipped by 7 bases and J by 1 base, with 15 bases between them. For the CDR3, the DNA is TGTGCCACCAGAGGCACGAGGGACGGGAACACTGAAGCTTTCTTT. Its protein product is CATRGTRDGNTEAFF.

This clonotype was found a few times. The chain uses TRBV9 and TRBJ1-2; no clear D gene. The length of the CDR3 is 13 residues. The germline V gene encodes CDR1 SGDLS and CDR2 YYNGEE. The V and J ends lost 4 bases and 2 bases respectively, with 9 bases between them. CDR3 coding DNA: TGTGCCAGCAGCCCCCGACACAACTATGGCTACACCTTC. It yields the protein CASSPRHNYGYTF.

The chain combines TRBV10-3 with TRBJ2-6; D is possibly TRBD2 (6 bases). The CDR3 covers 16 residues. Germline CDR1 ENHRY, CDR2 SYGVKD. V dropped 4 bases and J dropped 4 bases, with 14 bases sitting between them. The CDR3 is CAISASGGTGANVLTF. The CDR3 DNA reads TGTGCCATCAGTGCCTCTGGGGGGACGGGGGCCAACGTCCTGACTTTC.

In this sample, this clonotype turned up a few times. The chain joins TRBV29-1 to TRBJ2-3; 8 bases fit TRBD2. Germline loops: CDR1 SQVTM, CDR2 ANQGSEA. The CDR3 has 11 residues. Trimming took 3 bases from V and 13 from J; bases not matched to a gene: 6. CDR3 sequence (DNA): TGCAGCGTTGATCGGGGACTAGAGGAGTATTTT. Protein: CSVDRGLEEYF.

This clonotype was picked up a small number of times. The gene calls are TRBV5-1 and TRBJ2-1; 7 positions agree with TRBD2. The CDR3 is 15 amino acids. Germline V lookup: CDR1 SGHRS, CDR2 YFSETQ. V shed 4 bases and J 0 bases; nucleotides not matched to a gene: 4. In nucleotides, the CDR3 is TGCGCCAGCAGCACAACTAGCGCCTCCTACAATGAGCAGTTCTTC. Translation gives CASSTTSASYNEQFF. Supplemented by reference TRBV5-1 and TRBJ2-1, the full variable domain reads KAGVTQTPRYLIKTRGQQVTLSCSPISGHRSVSWYQQTPGQGLQFLFEYFSETQRNKGNFPGRFSGRQFSNSRSEMNVSTLELGDSALYLCASSTTSASYNEQFFGPGTRLTVL.

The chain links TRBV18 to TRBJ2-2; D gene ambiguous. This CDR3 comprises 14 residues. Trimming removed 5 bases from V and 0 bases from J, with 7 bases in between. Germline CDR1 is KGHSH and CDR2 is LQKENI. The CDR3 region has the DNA TGTGCCAGCTCATCTGACACGAACACCGGGGAGCTGTTTTTT. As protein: CASSSDTNTGELFF.

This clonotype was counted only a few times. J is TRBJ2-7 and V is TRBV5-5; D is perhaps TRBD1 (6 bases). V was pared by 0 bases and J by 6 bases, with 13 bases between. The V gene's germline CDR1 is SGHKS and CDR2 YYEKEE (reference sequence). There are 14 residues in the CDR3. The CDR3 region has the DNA TGTGCCAGCAGCTTGGACAGGGTGTTACCCGAGCAGTACGTC. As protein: CASSLDRVLPEQYV.

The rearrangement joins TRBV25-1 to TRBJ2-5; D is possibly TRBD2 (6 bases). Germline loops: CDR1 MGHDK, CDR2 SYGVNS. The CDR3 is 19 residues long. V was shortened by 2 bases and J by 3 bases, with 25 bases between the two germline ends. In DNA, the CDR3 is TGTGCCAGCAGTGAAAGGTGGGGATCTGGAGGGAGAGGCGAAGAGACCCAGTACTTC. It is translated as CASSERWGSGGRGEETQYF.